This T cell receptor beta chain emerged from a study of human CD8 memory T cell subsets. General study findings and limits: Similarly high diversity was seen in stem-like memory and precursor exhausted T cells, but not in effector memory cells. No chain other than the T cell receptor beta chain was sequenced.

Germline V gene lookup returns CDR1 LGHDT and CDR2 YNNKEL (reference sequence). CDR3 size: 14 residues. Libraries for TCR beta were constructed using UMI-labeled 5' RACE. No DNA is given; TCRdb re-called the 5' RACE reads and lists each CDR3 protein once. The sample spans thousands of distinct CDR3 sequences; the ten largest clones claim about 16%. With exhausted-like traits, TPEX cells were early memory CD8+ T cells that were CCR7+ PD-1+ TIGIT+. PBMC in the sample derive from buffy coats of healthy donors. In regard to this clonotype: What it binds is unknown.

The chain is built from TRBV3-1 and TRBJ2-7; checking the TCRdb D call of TRBD2 is not possible without DNA. Sequences were obtained from CD8+ T cells from PBMCs. This TCR was sampled from a human donor in good health. This chain's CDR3 is CASSPRLVTYEQYF.